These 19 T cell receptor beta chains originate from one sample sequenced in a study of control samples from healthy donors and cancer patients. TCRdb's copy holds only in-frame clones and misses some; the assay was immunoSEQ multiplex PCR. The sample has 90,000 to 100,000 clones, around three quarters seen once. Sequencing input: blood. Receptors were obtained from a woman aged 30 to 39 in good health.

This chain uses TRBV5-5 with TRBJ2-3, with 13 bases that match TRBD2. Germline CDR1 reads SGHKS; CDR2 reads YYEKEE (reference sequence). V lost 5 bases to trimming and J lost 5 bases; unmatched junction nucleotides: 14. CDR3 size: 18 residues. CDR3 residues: CASRPLAGGPVGLDTQYF. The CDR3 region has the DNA TGTGCCAGCAGACCACTAGCGGGGGGGCCTGTGGGGCTAGATACGCAGTATTTT. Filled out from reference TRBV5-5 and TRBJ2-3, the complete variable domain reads DAGVTQSPTHLIKTRGQQVTLRCSPISGHKSVSWYQQVLGQGPQFIFQYYEKEERGRGNFPDRFSARQFPNYSSELNVNALLLGDSALYLCASRPLAGGPVGLDTQYFGPGTRLTVL.

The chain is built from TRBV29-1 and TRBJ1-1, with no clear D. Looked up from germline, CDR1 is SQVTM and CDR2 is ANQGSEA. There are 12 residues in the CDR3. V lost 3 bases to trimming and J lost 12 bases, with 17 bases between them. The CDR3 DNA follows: TGCAGCGTTGATTGGCAGTCCGACGGGACTTTCTTT. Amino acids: CSVDWQSDGTFF.

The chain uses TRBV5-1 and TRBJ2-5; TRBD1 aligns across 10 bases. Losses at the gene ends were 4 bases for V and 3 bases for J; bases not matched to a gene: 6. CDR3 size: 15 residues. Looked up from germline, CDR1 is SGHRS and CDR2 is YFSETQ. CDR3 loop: CASSPHGTGEETQYF. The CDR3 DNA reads TGCGCCAGCAGCCCCCACGGGACAGGGGAAGAGACCCAGTACTTC.

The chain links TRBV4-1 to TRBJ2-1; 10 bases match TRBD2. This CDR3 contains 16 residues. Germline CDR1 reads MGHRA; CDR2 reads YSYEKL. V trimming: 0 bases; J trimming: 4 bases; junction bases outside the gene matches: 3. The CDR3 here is CASSQELAGLYNEQFF. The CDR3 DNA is TGCGCCAGCAGCCAAGAACTAGCGGGACTTTACAATGAGCAGTTCTTC.

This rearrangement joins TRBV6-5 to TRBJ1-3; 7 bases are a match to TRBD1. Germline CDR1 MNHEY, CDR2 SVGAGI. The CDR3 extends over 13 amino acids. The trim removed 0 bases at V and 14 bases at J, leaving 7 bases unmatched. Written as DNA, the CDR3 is TGTGCCAGCAGTTACTCCCGGGGGGACAGTCTATATTTT. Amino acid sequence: CASSYSRGDSLYF.

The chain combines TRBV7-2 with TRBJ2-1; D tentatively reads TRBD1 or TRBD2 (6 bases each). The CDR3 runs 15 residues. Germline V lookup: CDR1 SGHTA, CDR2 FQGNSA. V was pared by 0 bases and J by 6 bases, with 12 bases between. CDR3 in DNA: TGTGCCAGCAGCTTAGCGACGGGGGCCGGCAATGAGCAGTTCTTC. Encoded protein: CASSLATGAGNEQFF.

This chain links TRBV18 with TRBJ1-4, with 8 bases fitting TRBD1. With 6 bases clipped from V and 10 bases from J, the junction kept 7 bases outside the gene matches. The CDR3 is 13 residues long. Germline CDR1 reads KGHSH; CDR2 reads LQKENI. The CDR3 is CASSQIDRGKLFF. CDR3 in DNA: TGTGCCAGCTCCCAAATCGACAGGGGAAAACTGTTTTTT.

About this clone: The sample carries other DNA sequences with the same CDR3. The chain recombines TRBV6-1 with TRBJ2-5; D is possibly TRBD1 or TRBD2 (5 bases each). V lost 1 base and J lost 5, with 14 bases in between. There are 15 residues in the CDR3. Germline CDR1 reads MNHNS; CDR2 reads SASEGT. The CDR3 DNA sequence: TGTGCCAGCAGTGAAGGGTACGGGGCGCGCGAGACCCAGTACTTC. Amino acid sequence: CASSEGYGARETQYF.

CDR3 bases: TGCGCCAGCAGCTCCGGACTAGCGGAGGACAATGAGCAGTTCTTC. It specifies CASSSGLAEDNEQFF. The chain combines TRBV5-1 with TRBJ2-1, with 10 positions matching TRBD2. V trimming: 3 bases; J trimming: 5 bases; junction bases outside the gene matches: 5. CDR1 and CDR2 from the germline V gene are SGHRS and YFSETQ. The CDR3 contains 15 residues.

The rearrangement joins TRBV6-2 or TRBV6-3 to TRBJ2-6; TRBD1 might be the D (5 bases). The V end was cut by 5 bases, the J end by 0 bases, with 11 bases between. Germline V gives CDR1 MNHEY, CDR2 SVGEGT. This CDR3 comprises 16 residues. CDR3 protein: CASSNTGSSGANVLTF. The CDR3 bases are TGTGCCAGCAGTAACACAGGCTCCTCTGGGGCCAACGTCCTGACTTTC.

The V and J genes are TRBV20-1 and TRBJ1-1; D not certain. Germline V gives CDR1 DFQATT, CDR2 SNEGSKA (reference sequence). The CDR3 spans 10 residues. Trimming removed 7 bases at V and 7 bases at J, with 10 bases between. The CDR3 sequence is CSVGRSEAFF. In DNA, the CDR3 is TGCAGTGTGGGTAGGAGTGAAGCTTTCTTT.

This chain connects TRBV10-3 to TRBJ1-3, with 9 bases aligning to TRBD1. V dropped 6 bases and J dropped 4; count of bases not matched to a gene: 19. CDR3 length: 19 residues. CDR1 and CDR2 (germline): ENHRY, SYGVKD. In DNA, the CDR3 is TGTGCCATCAGAAAGGGACAGGGCGATCCCGACAGCAGGGGAAACACCATATATTTT. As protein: CAIRKGQGDPDSRGNTIYF.

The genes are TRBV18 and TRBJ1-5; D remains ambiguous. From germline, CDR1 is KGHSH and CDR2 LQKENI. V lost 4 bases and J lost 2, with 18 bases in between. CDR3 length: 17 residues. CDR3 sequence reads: CASSLPLTLAGNQPQHF. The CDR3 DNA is TGTGCCAGCTCACTCCCTCTAACGCTAGCGGGCAATCAGCCCCAGCATTTT.

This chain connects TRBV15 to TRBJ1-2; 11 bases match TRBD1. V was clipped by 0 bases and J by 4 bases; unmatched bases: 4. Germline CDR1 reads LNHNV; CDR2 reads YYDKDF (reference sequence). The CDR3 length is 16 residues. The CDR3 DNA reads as TGTGCCACCAGCAGAGATGGGGGACAGGGGGGCTATGGCTACACCTTC. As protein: CATSRDGGQGGYGYTF.

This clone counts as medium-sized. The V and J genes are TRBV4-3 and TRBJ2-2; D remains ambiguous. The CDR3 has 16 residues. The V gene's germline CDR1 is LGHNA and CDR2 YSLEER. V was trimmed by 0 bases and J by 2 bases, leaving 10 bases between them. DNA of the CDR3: TGCGCCAGCAGCCAAGAATGGCGGCAAAACACCGGGGAGCTGTTTTTT. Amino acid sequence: CASSQEWRQNTGELFF.

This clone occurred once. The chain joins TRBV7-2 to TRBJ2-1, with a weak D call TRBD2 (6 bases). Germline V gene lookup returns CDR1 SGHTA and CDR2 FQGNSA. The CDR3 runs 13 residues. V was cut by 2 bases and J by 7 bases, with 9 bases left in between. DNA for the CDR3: TGTGCCAGCAGCTTAAGACTAGTTAATGAGCAGTTCTTC. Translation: CASSLRLVNEQFF.

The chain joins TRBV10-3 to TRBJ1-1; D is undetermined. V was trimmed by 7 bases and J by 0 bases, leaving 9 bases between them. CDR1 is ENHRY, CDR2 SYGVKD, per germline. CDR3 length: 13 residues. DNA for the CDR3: TGTGCCATCAAAAGGAGTTTGAACACTGAAGCTTTCTTT. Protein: CAIKRSLNTEAFF.

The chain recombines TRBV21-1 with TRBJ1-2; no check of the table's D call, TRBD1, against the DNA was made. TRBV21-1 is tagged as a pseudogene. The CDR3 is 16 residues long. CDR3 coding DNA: TGTGCCAGCAGCAACAACACAGGGATTGCTAACTATGGCTACACCTTC. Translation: CASSNNTGIANYGYTF.

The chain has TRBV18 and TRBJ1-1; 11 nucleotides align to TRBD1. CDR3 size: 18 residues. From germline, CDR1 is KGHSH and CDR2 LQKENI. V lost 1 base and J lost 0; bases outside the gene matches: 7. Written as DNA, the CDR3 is TGTGCCAGCTCACCACAGGGGACAGGGGGTTCGTTGAACACTGAAGCTTTCTTT. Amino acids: CASSPQGTGGSLNTEAFF. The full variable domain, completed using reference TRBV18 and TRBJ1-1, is NAGVMQNPRHLVRRRGQEARLRCSPMKGHSHVYWYRQLPEEGLKFMVYLQKENIIDESGMPKERFSAEFPKEGPSILRIQQVVRGDSAAYFCASSPQGTGGSLNTEAFFGQGTRLTVV.